This record concerns one TCR beta chain sequence. The target antigen is unknown. CDR3 length equals 14 residues. V gave up 3 bases and J gave up 4 bases, with 10 bases separating them. Germline-derived CDR1 and CDR2 are SEHNR and FQNEAQ (reference sequence). In the naive CD8 group, cells lacked CD45RO and were positively selected for CCR7, so terminally differentiated effector memory CD45RA+ cells were left out. The sample originates from a study of shared clonotypes between healthy human individuals. Study-wide points: It was the non-shared clonotypes that had lower generation probabilities than clonotypes shared by all four donors. Despite large depth, rarefaction showed incomplete sorted-subset sequencing.

The table came from immunoSEQ multiplex PCR; TCRdb's copy has only in-frame clones and leaves some out. The sample lists 800,000 to 950,000 clones, 90% to 97% occurring once. The gene calls are TRBV7-9 and TRBJ2-1; D remains ambiguous. Input material: naive CD8+ T cells sorted from blood. The TCR comes from a man aged 30 to 45 in good health. Here the CDR3 DNA reads TGTGCCAGCAGCTTTAATGAGAGGTACAATGAGCAGTTCTTC. Translating gives CASSFNERYNEQFF.